The 20 T cell receptor beta chains below come from one sample, sequenced in a study of shared clonotypes between healthy human individuals. This table comes from immunoSEQ multiplex PCR, and its TCRdb copy is limited to in-frame clones, with some not included. Here the sample spans about 490,000 clones, roughly 80% being singletons. Sequenced sample: PBMCs. These receptors all stem from a woman in her thirties or forties in good health. Some clones in this sample may be carry-over from other donors' samples.

V usage is TRBV30 and J usage is TRBJ2-5, with D unclear. CDR3 length equals 13 residues. Germline CDR1 is GTSNPN and CDR2 is SVGIG (reference sequence). V was trimmed by 1 base and J by 5 bases, leaving 11 bases between them. The CDR3 sequence: CAWSAHPRETQYF. CDR3 in DNA: TGTGCCTGGAGTGCCCATCCCCGGGAGACCCAGTACTTC.

The rearrangement joins TRBV19 to TRBJ1-1; D is uncertain. The V end was cut by 5 bases, the J end by 0 bases, with 7 bases between. In germline, CDR1 is LNHDA, CDR2 SQIVND (reference sequence). The CDR3 covers 13 residues. The CDR3 coding sequence is TGTGCCAGTAGTCAAGCCATGAACACTGAAGCTTTCTTT. Translating it yields CASSQAMNTEAFF.

This clone appeared once. V gene TRBV7-9 combines with J gene TRBJ1-3, with D hard to call. This CDR3 region has 12 residues. CDR1 is SEHNR and CDR2 is FQNEAQ in the germline V gene (reference sequence). Trimming removed 5 bases from V and 7 bases from J, with 9 bases in between. The CDR3 DNA is TGTGCCAGCAGCCTCGGCCCGAACACCATATATTTT. It yields the protein CASSLGPNTIYF.

This chain links TRBV4-3 with TRBJ2-3; D not resolved. In germline, CDR1 is LGHNA, CDR2 YSLEER. V was pared by 0 bases and J by 3 bases, with 16 bases between. The CDR3 contains 17 residues. The CDR3 spells CASSQDRVRYATDTQYF. Written as DNA, the CDR3 is TGCGCCAGCAGCCAAGATCGTGTGAGGTATGCAACAGATACGCAGTATTTT.

The rearrangement uses TRBV15 and TRBJ2-5, with 9 nucleotides matching TRBD1. Trimming cost V 0 bases and J 5 bases; bases outside gene matches: 7. Germline loops: CDR1 LNHNV, CDR2 YYDKDF (reference sequence). The CDR3 length is 16 residues. CDR3 in amino acids: CATSREGQGRWETQYF. DNA of the CDR3: TGTGCCACCAGCAGAGAGGGACAGGGACGGTGGGAGACCCAGTACTTC.

In its sample, this clone was seen once. The CDR3 sequence is CATTGGTYEQYF. The CDR3 region has the DNA TGTGCCACCACGGGCGGAACCTACGAGCAGTACTTC. This chain connects TRBV10-3 to TRBJ2-5; D not certain. The J call may not be correct, given that the DNA end is closer to TRBJ2-7. CDR3 length: 12 residues. The germline V gene has CDR1 ENHRY and CDR2 SYGVKD.

The J gene is TRBJ2-2, the V gene TRBV2; possible D gene TRBD2, 5 bases. V lost 3 bases and J lost 5, with 13 bases in between. The CDR3 loop spans 15 amino acids. Germline values: CDR1 SNHLY, CDR2 FYNNEI. The CDR3 loop reads CASSEGSLRTGELFF. CDR3 DNA sequence: TGTGCCAGCAGTGAGGGGAGTTTGAGAACCGGGGAGCTGTTTTTT.

This sequence joins TRBV5-4 and TRBJ2-1; D tentatively reads TRBD1 or TRBD2 (6 bases each). With 0 bases removed from V and 4 bases from J, the gap between germline ends came to 14 bases. The CDR3 has 16 amino acids. The V gene's germline CDR1 is SGHNT and CDR2 YYREEE (reference sequence). The CDR3 nucleotides read TGTGCCAGCAGCTTGGGGGCCGGGGGCTTGTACAATGAGCAGTTCTTC. Translated, it gives CASSLGAGGLYNEQFF.

The V call is TRBV6-6, the J call TRBJ1-1; D not certain. Trimming stripped 7 bases from V and 1 base from J, with 10 bases between. This CDR3 has 13 amino acids. In germline, CDR1 is MNHNY, CDR2 SVGAGI (reference sequence). The CDR3 nucleotides are TGTGCCAGCAAGGGCAGTTGGAACACTGAAGCTTTCTTT. Residues: CASKGSWNTEAFF.

The chain joins TRBV7-8 to TRBJ2-3; 9 positions match TRBD2. V dropped 6 bases and J dropped 5; count of bases not matched to a gene: 9. Germline CDR1 is SGHVS and CDR2 is FQNEAQ. This CDR3 is 15 amino acids long. This CDR3 reads CASSLGGGDVDTQYF. CDR3 nucleotide sequence: TGTGCCAGCAGTCTCGGCGGGGGGGACGTAGATACGCAGTATTTT.

The rearrangement links TRBV4-3 to TRBJ2-1; TRBD2 agrees at 10 bases. The V segment lost 4 bases and the J segment 4 bases; nucleotides outside the gene matches: 4. The CDR3 length is 15 residues. Germline V gene sequence: CDR1 LGHNA, CDR2 YSLEER. The CDR3 DNA follows: TGCGCCAGCAGCCTAGGACTAGCGGCATACAATGAGCAGTTCTTC. This translates into CASSLGLAAYNEQFF.

CDR3 protein: CASSSGANTEAFF. Here the CDR3 DNA reads TGTGCCAGCAGCTCCGGGGCGAACACTGAAGCTTTCTTT. The chain combines TRBV7-2 with TRBJ1-1; D possibly corresponds to TRBD1 (5 bases). CDR3 length: 13 amino acids. Germline V gene sequence: CDR1 SGHTA, CDR2 FQGNSA. The ends were cut back, 4 bases at V and 1 base at J, with 7 bases in the middle.

V is TRBV4-3 and J is TRBJ2-7; a weak D match, TRBD2 (5 bases). The CDR3 has 15 amino acids. Trimming took 0 bases from V and 4 from J, leaving 13 bases between them. Per germline, CDR1 LGHNA and CDR2 YSLEER. This chain's CDR3 is CASSQEGGRTYEQYF. CDR3 DNA: TGCGCCAGCAGCCAAGAAGGCGGACGGACTTACGAGCAGTACTTC.

The J gene is TRBJ1-2, the V gene TRBV18; TRBD1 aligns across 9 bases. This CDR3 is built from 14 residues. V was clipped by 5 bases and J by 8 bases; unmatched bases: 9. Looked up from germline, CDR1 is KGHSH and CDR2 is LQKENI. CDR3 DNA: TGTGCCAGCTCATCAACAGGGGGCTCGGTGGGCTACACCTTC. Translation: CASSSTGGSVGYTF.

This clone turned up a few times. Other DNA sequences in this sample translate to the same CDR3. The rearrangement joins TRBV28 to TRBJ2-7; the D is unclear. V lost 1 base to trimming and J lost 7 bases, with 11 bases between them. Germline V gene data show CDR1 as MDHEN and CDR2 as SYDVKM. This CDR3 is 13 amino acids long. CDR3 sequence (DNA): TGTGCCAGCAGTTTATTTGAGGCACGAGAGCAGTACTTC. As protein: CASSLFEAREQYF. The full variable domain, completed using reference TRBV28 and TRBJ2-7, is DVKVTQSSRYLVKRTGEKVFLECVQDMDHENMFWYRQDPGLGLRLIYFSYDVKMKEKGDIPEGYSVSREKKERFSLILESASTNQTSMYLCASSLFEAREQYFGPGTRLTVT.

This rearrangement joins TRBV2 to TRBJ1-2, with D unclear. V lost 9 bases and J 5 bases, leaving 16 bases between the germline ends. CDR3 size: 13 residues. Germline lookup yields CDR1 SNHLY and CDR2 FYNNEI. CDR3 DNA sequence: TGTGCCAGAGACGGAGAGCAAACTTATGGCTACACCTTC. Translated, it gives CARDGEQTYGYTF.

V usage is TRBV15 and J usage is TRBJ1-1, with D possibly matching TRBD1 (5 bases). This CDR3 has 14 amino acids. Germline loops: CDR1 LNHNV, CDR2 YYDKDF (reference sequence). The V and J ends lost 4 bases and 2 bases respectively, with 11 bases between them. The CDR3 reads CATSTGHINTEAFF. CDR3 sequence (DNA): TGTGCCACCAGCACCGGACATATTAACACTGAAGCTTTCTTT.

The chain is built from TRBV4-1 and TRBJ2-5, with 8 bases lining up with TRBD1. The CDR3 is made up of 15 amino acids. Per the germline V gene, CDR1 is MGHRA and CDR2 is YSYEKL. The V segment lost 2 bases and the J segment 4 bases; nucleotides outside the gene matches: 6. CDR3 residues: CASSQWTGSRETQYF. As DNA, the CDR3 is TGCGCCAGCAGCCAATGGACAGGGTCACGAGAGACCCAGTACTTC.

V is TRBV5-6 and J is TRBJ1-1; no reliable D call. Germline assignment: CDR1 SGHDT and CDR2 YYEEEE. This CDR3 is built from 13 residues. V was clipped by 0 bases and J by 4 bases, with 7 bases between them. The CDR3 reads CASSLAYSTEAFF. CDR3 in DNA: TGTGCCAGCAGCTTGGCCTATAGCACTGAAGCTTTCTTT. The whole variable domain, remainder taken from reference TRBV5-6 and TRBJ1-1, is DAGVTQSPTHLIKTRGQQVTLRCSPKSGHDTVSWYQQALGQGPQFIFQYYEEEERQRGNFPDRFSGHQFPNYSSELNVNALLLGDSALYLCASSLAYSTEAFFGQGTRLTVV.

The chain carries TRBV16 and TRBJ1-1; 8 bases fit TRBD1. CDR3 length: 15 amino acids. V was clipped by 4 bases and J by 2 bases; unmatched bases: 6. Germline V lookup: CDR1 KGHSY, CDR2 FQNENV. The CDR3: CASSPRQGINTEAFF. CDR3 sequence (DNA): TGTGCCAGCAGCCCCCGACAGGGGATAAACACTGAAGCTTTCTTT.